The 29 T cell receptor beta chains listed next were all sequenced from one sample in a study of CD8+CD57+ T cells in acquired aplastic anemia (dated by TCRdb to between 2018 and 2020). Patients chosen for sequencing had shown expansion of CD8+CD57+ cells by flow cytometry. The sequencing machine was an Illumina HiSeq 2000. Profiling of TCR beta VDJ combinations and CDR3 sequences used genomic DNA as the template. TCRdb passed the public sequencing reads through fastp at Q25 and MiXCR, retaining productive beta sequences. Duplicate CDR3 protein sequences are folded into a single record with the most common DNA and genes. The sample table records roughly 500,000 distinct CDR3 sequences; more than 25% of these occur just once. The ten most abundant clones make up less than 0.85% of the sample. The sample consisted of sorted CD4+, CD8+, or CD8+CD57+ T cells (not recorded which) from PBMCs. The receptors come from a human donor with aplastic anemia.

This clonotype was seen at least ten times. V gene TRBV19 combines with J gene TRBJ2-1; 9 positions match TRBD2. V lost 4 bases, J lost 10 bases, and 8 bases stayed unmatched. The CDR3 is 14 amino acids. CDR1 and CDR2 from the germline V gene are LNHDA and SQIVND (reference sequence). The CDR3 spells CASSTQLAGLEQFF. In nucleotides, the CDR3 is TGTGCCAGTAGTACCCAACTAGCGGGTCTAGAGCAGTTCTTC.

This clonotype has a single count. V is TRBV7-9 and J is TRBJ1-2; D is unclear. The CDR3 contains 13 residues. The germline V and J ends were trimmed by 8 bases and 5 bases, with 15 bases remaining between them. Germline V gene data show CDR1 as SEHNR and CDR2 as FQNEAQ (reference sequence). The CDR3 nucleotides read TGTGCCAGCTCACCCGACAAGATATATGGCTACACCTTC. This translates into CASSPDKIYGYTF.

Many counts were recorded for this clonotype. The J gene is TRBJ1-5, the V gene TRBV19; 9 bases line up with TRBD1. The CDR3 contains 18 residues. Germline V gene data show CDR1 as LNHDA and CDR2 as SQIVND (reference sequence). The V and J ends lost 9 bases and 6 bases, in that order; junction bases with no gene match: 21. CDR3 region: CASDRYYRGHAGIQPQHF. CDR3 DNA sequence: TGTGCCAGCGACAGGTACTACAGGGGGCATGCGGGAATTCAGCCCCAGCATTTT.

This clonotype was recorded at least ten times. V gene TRBV12-3 or TRBV12-4 combines with J gene TRBJ1-2, with D unresolved. The CDR3 totals 12 residues. Trimming stripped 10 bases from V and 0 bases from J, with 9 bases between. The CDR3 sequence is CATASANYGYTF. The CDR3 DNA reads TGTGCCACCGCGAGCGCTAACTATGGCTACACCTTC.

This clonotype was counted once. V and J are TRBV5-1 and TRBJ1-1; possible D gene TRBD1, 5 bases. The germline V gene has CDR1 SGHRS and CDR2 YFSETQ. V shed 4 bases and J shed 7 bases, with 17 bases lying between them. This CDR3 has 14 residues. DNA of the CDR3: TGCGCCAGCAGCGCCGGGACGGTGAATGGTGAAGCTTTCTTT. Protein sequence: CASSAGTVNGEAFF.

This clonotype was seen only a few times. The J gene is TRBJ2-7, the V gene TRBV4-3; 7 bases are a match to TRBD1. Trimming cost V 3 bases and J 2 bases; bases outside gene matches: 7. The germline CDR1 and CDR2 sequences are LGHNA and YSLEER. CDR3 length: 15 residues. The CDR3 DNA reads TGCGCCAGCAGCCATGATTACGACAGGGCCTACGAGCAGTACTTC. This gives the protein CASSHDYDRAYEQYF.

This clonotype was recorded at least ten times. The chain carries TRBV29-1 and TRBJ2-7, with a possible D match to TRBD2 (5 bases). V lost 0 bases and J lost 0, with 9 bases in between. Germline assignment: CDR1 SQVTM and CDR2 ANQGSEA. CDR3 length: 14 residues. The CDR3 DNA reads as TGCAGCGTTGAAGATCGGGGAAACTCCTACGAGCAGTACTTC. Amino acid sequence: CSVEDRGNSYEQYF.

This clonotype was seen a handful of times. This chain joins TRBV7-8 and TRBJ2-4, with 8 bases fitting TRBD1. V trimming: 5 bases; J trimming: 2 bases; junction bases outside the gene matches: 8. This CDR3 region has 16 residues. Per the germline V gene, CDR1 is SGHVS and CDR2 is FQNEAQ. The CDR3 protein is CASSPRTGKTKNIQYF. DNA for the CDR3: TGTGCCAGCAGCCCTCGGACAGGGAAGACCAAAAACATTCAGTACTTC.

This clonotype has only a few counts. V usage is TRBV4-3 and J usage is TRBJ1-1; D gene ambiguous. V lost 0 bases, J lost 10 bases, and 12 bases lay in between. Germline V gives CDR1 LGHNA, CDR2 YSLEER. This CDR3 has 13 amino acids. The CDR3, as DNA: TGCGCCAGCAGCCAAGATTCGTCGGTGGGAGCTTTCTTT. The encoded protein is CASSQDSSVGAFF.

The rearrangement uses TRBV7-6 and TRBJ2-7, with 8 bases aligning to TRBD2. The CDR3 is 18 amino acids. From germline, CDR1 is SGHVS and CDR2 FNYEAQ. V trimming: 5 bases; J trimming: 1 base; junction bases outside the gene matches: 16. The DNA for the CDR3 is TGTGCCAGCAGCAAATCCGGGGGGGTGACAGAGGGGTCCTACGAGCAGTACTTC. Protein product: CASSKSGGVTEGSYEQYF.

This clonotype was picked up a small number of times. The chain carries TRBV20-1 and TRBJ2-5; no clear D gene. The CDR3 consists of 12 residues. The V gene lost 5 bases and the J gene lost 2 bases, with 9 bases spanning the gap. Germline V gene sequence: CDR1 DFQATT, CDR2 SNEGSKA (reference sequence). Here the CDR3 DNA reads TGCAGTGCTCAGCAGAAACAAGAGACCCAGTACTTC. Its translation is CSAQQKQETQYF.

For this clonotype: Sequence at one end of the junction differs from germline and may be a read error. The chain links TRBV14 to TRBJ2-7; D gene ambiguous. The CDR3 spans 17 residues. Germline V CDR1 and CDR2: SGHDN, FVKESK. The CDR3 DNA sequence: TGTGCCAGCAGCCAAGACAGGAGCCACACCACTTTTTACGGGCAGTACTTC. Encoded protein: CASSQDRSHTTFYGQYF.

The sample holds many counts of this clonotype. The V and J genes are TRBV29-1 and TRBJ2-5; D not certain. Germline V gene sequence: CDR1 SQVTM, CDR2 ANQGSEA. V was trimmed by 7 bases and J by 2 bases, leaving 17 bases between them. The CDR3 contains 14 residues. In DNA form, the CDR3 reads TGCAGCGCAAAAAAGACCAATCTGCAAGAGACCCAGTACTTC. Translation gives CSAKKTNLQETQYF.

This clonotype was seen repeatedly, ten times or more. The CDR3 bases are TGTGCCAGCACCAGTTATTATGGCTACACCTTC. This codes for CASTSYYGYTF. J is TRBJ1-2 and V is TRBV25-1; no reliable D call. CDR3 size: 11 residues. The germline CDR1 and CDR2 sequences are MGHDK and SYGVNS. V shed 7 bases and J shed 5 bases, with 8 bases lying between them.

The chain couples TRBV30 to TRBJ1-1; perhaps TRBD1 as D (5 bases). The CDR3 length is 16 residues. Germline CDR1 reads GTSNPN; CDR2 reads SVGIG (reference sequence). Trimming pared 0 bases from V and 4 bases from J, leaving 18 bases between. CDR3 nucleotides: TGTGCCTGGAGTGTACCAGGGAAGGGCGGAGGCACTGAAGCTTTCTTT. Its translation: CAWSVPGKGGGTEAFF.

On this clonotype itself: A much larger clone lies a single base off, so this may be a read error. The chain is built from TRBV19 and TRBJ2-5; D gene uncertain. The V gene's germline CDR1 is LNHDA and CDR2 SQIVND (reference sequence). With 1 base removed from V and 8 bases from J, the gap between germline ends came to 8 bases. CDR3 size: 12 residues. The CDR3 protein is CASSIGVHTQYF. CDR3 coding DNA: TGTGCCAGTAGTATAGGAGTTCATACCCAGTACTTC.

This clonotype showed up just a few times. The rearrangement links TRBV18 to TRBJ1-2; D gene ambiguous. V lost 0 bases and J 4 bases, leaving 9 bases between the germline ends. The CDR3 is 14 amino acids. The germline CDR1 and CDR2 sequences are KGHSH and LQKENI. The CDR3 DNA reads TGTGCCAGCTCACCACCAGGGATCGCCTATGGCTACACCTTC. As protein: CASSPPGIAYGYTF.

The chain links TRBV12-3 or TRBV12-4 to TRBJ1-5, with TRBD1 as a possible D gene (6 bases). V was shortened by 9 bases and J by 7 bases, with 19 bases between the two germline ends. CDR3 length equals 14 residues. CDR3 sequence reads: CASQFSGDGQPQHF. CDR3 nucleotide sequence: TGTGCCAGTCAGTTTTCAGGGGACGGACAGCCCCAGCATTTT.

This clonotype was seen a few times. DNA for the CDR3: TGCGCCAGCAGCTTGATGGGACAGGGTGTAGAGACCCAGTACTTC. Amino acids: CASSLMGQGVETQYF. The rearrangement joins TRBV5-1 to TRBJ2-5; 9 nucleotides align to TRBD1. Germline V gene lookup returns CDR1 SGHRS and CDR2 YFSETQ. The V and J ends lost 1 base and 4 bases, in that order; junction bases with no gene match: 5. The CDR3 runs 15 residues.

This clonotype was detected ten times or more. V usage is TRBV7-2 and J usage is TRBJ2-7, with D perhaps assigned TRBD1 or TRBD2 (5 bases each). Per the germline V gene, CDR1 is SGHTA and CDR2 is FQGNSA. The CDR3 consists of 15 residues. V lost 4 bases and J 3 bases, leaving 16 bases between the germline ends. The chain's CDR3 is CASSSGPLGLYEQYF. In DNA, the CDR3 is TGTGCCAGCAGCTCGGGGCCTCTCGGACTCTACGAGCAGTACTTC.

This clonotype was recorded many times. The rearrangement uses TRBV10-3 and TRBJ2-2; no clear D gene. Germline CDR1 and CDR2: ENHRY and SYGVKD. This CDR3 contains 12 residues. Between the trimmed V and J ends, which lost 0 bases and 6 bases, there was a span of 2 bases. The DNA of the CDR3 is TGTGCCATCAGTGAGTCTCCCGGGGAGCTGTTTTTT. Its protein is CAISESPGELFF.

The chain combines TRBV12-3 or TRBV12-4 with TRBJ2-5, with D perhaps TRBD1 (6 bases). The CDR3 runs 13 residues. Trimming removed 5 bases at V and 5 bases at J, with 12 bases between. CDR3 DNA: TGTGCCAGCAGTAGGGGGTTCTGGGAGACCCAGTACTTC. Translation: CASSRGFWETQYF.

The genes are TRBV5-1 and TRBJ2-5, with D unclear. The CDR3 has 12 amino acids. Trimming pared 0 bases from V and 3 bases from J, leaving 3 bases between. Germline values: CDR1 SGHRS, CDR2 YFSETQ. The CDR3 here is CASSLAKETQYF. Written as DNA, the CDR3 is TGCGCCAGCAGCTTGGCGAAAGAGACCCAGTACTTC.

This clonotype showed up just once. A much larger clone sits a single nucleotide away, making a read error possible. The chain links TRBV2 to TRBJ1-4; 7 bases are a match to TRBD1. Per germline, CDR1 SNHLY and CDR2 FYNNEI. The CDR3 spans 13 residues. The junction had 4 bases not matched to a gene; V was cut back by 4 bases and J by 8 bases. CDR3 region: CASSGGTVEKLFF. The DNA for the CDR3 is TGTGCCAGCAGTGGAGGGACAGTAGAAAAACTGTTTTTT.

This rearrangement joins TRBV20-1 to TRBJ1-1, with D maybe TRBD1 (6 bases). The germline V gene encodes CDR1 DFQATT and CDR2 SNEGSKA (reference sequence). Trimming removed 6 bases at V and 1 base at J, with 12 bases between. The CDR3 runs 13 residues. The CDR3 region is CSAPGHPNTEAFF. CDR3 nucleotides: TGCAGTGCGCCGGGACACCCGAACACTGAAGCTTTCTTT.

This clonotype was found many times. The gene calls are TRBV7-9 and TRBJ1-1; D gene ambiguous. Germline values: CDR1 SEHNR, CDR2 FQNEAQ (reference sequence). The CDR3 spans 12 residues. The V end lost 1 base, the J end lost 5 bases, and 5 bases lay between the germline ends. The DNA for the CDR3 is TGTGCCAGCAGCTTAGTTGCAACTGAAGCTTTCTTT. As protein: CASSLVATEAFF.

This clonotype was picked up many times. The chain has TRBV29-1 and TRBJ2-7; tentative D call: TRBD1 (5 bases). This CDR3 comprises 13 residues. Germline V lookup: CDR1 SQVTM, CDR2 ANQGSEA. Between the trimmed V and J ends, which lost 7 bases and 5 bases, there was a span of 18 bases. The CDR3 nucleotides are TGCAGCGGTAAAAAACAAGGGGCCCACGAGCAGTACTTC. This encodes CSGKKQGAHEQYF.

This clonotype came up a few times. The rearrangement joins TRBV6-1 to TRBJ1-6, with D uncertain. Per the germline V gene, CDR1 is MNHNS and CDR2 is SASEGT. V was trimmed by 4 bases and J by 10 bases, leaving 11 bases between them. CDR3 size: 13 residues. CDR3 bases: TGTGCCAGCAGTGGACTATCTAGCTCACCCCTCCACTTT. Translated: CASSGLSSSPLHF.

The chain joins TRBV12-3 or TRBV12-4 to TRBJ1-5; no definite D call. This CDR3 is 14 amino acids long. Trimming cost V 5 bases and J 14 bases, with 22 bases left between them. CDR3 region: CASSLGGGSSYEHF. CDR3 nucleotide sequence: TGTGCCAGCAGTCTCGGCGGCGGGAGCTCCTACGAGCATTTT.